A selection of T cell receptor beta chains follows, all from one sample in a study of CD8+ T cells in alopecia areata. Produced via immunoSEQ multiplex PCR; TCRdb's table is partial and in-frame only. The repertoire holds 160,000 or so clones, with less than 65% as singletons. The input for sequencing was CD8+ T cells sorted from blood, taken at week 0. These receptors originate from a human donor with alopecia areata. Each CDR3 is given without its conserved first and last residue. The order of the fields is J gene, V gene, CDR3 protein.

j_gene: TRBJ2-6
v_gene: TRBV5-6
CDR3aa: ASSIGYRDFGANVLT

j_gene: TRBJ2-7
v_gene: TRBV4-1
CDR3aa: ASSRVPGQGAYEQY

j_gene: TRBJ2-7
v_gene: TRBV29-1
CDR3aa: SARTSGQGLNEQY

j_gene: TRBJ2-2
v_gene: TRBV4-3
CDR3aa: ASSPSWGTGELF

j_gene: TRBJ1-1
v_gene: TRBV20-1
CDR3aa: CAIDSTEAF

j_gene: TRBJ2-3
v_gene: TRBV2
CDR3aa: ASSEAGAYTDTQY

j_gene: TRBJ2-3
v_gene: TRBV29-1
CDR3aa: SVLTGEGDTQY

j_gene: TRBJ2-3
v_gene: TRBV2
CDR3aa: ASTLVGVAGVTDTQY

j_gene: TRBJ2-2
v_gene: TRBV7-2
CDR3aa: ASSSGWTSNTGELF

j_gene: TRBJ2-7
v_gene: TRBV4-3
CDR3aa: ASSQGTGTVYEQY

j_gene: TRBJ2-7
v_gene: TRBV27
CDR3aa: ASSDGWEYEQY

j_gene: TRBJ2-7
v_gene: TRBV11-2
CDR3aa: ASSNPGPGTYEQY

j_gene: TRBJ2-7
v_gene: TRBV4-3
CDR3aa: ASSQDRYGGSYEQY

j_gene: TRBJ2-2
v_gene: TRBV30
CDR3aa: ASPTGNTGELF

j_gene: TRBJ2-1
v_gene: TRBV9
CDR3aa: ASSVSGTRDNEQF

j_gene: TRBJ1-1
v_gene: TRBV30
CDR3aa: AWSYGTEAF

j_gene: TRBJ2-3
v_gene: TRBV10-3
CDR3aa: AISDRGQSDTQY

j_gene: TRBJ1-2
v_gene: TRBV29-1
CDR3aa: SVGGLGRDFNYGYT

j_gene: TRBJ2-7
v_gene: TRBV11-3
CDR3aa: ASMTGHTDYEQY

j_gene: TRBJ1-1
v_gene: TRBV5-6
CDR3aa: ASRPTGSTEAF

j_gene: TRBJ2-3
v_gene: TRBV7-6
CDR3aa: ASSLVVGGFSDTQY

j_gene: TRBJ1-1
v_gene: TRBV29-1
CDR3aa: SVQRNTEAF

j_gene: TRBJ2-7
v_gene: TRBV7-9
CDR3aa: ASSFGTGDEQY

j_gene: TRBJ1-4
v_gene: TRBV11-2
CDR3aa: ASSPGQANEKLF

j_gene: TRBJ1-1
v_gene: TRBV7-2
CDR3aa: ASSQDAREGTEAF

j_gene: NA
v_gene: TRBV2
CDR3aa: ASSARLGQGEGYEQY

j_gene: TRBJ2-2
v_gene: TRBV5-1
CDR3aa: ASSLSRVTGELF

j_gene: TRBJ2-3
v_gene: TRBV7-2
CDR3aa: ASSSSGGLGDTQY

j_gene: TRBJ1-2
v_gene: TRBV4-3
CDR3aa: ASSQDRGLVYT

j_gene: TRBJ1-1
v_gene: TRBV2
CDR3aa: ASRPNEGRGLGNTEAF

j_gene: TRBJ2-7
v_gene: TRBV10-3
CDR3aa: AISENSGTYEQY

j_gene: TRBJ2-1
v_gene: TRBV4-3
CDR3aa: ASSLGLAGGNEQF

j_gene: TRBJ1-5
v_gene: TRBV7-2
CDR3aa: ASSLAHRGNQPQH